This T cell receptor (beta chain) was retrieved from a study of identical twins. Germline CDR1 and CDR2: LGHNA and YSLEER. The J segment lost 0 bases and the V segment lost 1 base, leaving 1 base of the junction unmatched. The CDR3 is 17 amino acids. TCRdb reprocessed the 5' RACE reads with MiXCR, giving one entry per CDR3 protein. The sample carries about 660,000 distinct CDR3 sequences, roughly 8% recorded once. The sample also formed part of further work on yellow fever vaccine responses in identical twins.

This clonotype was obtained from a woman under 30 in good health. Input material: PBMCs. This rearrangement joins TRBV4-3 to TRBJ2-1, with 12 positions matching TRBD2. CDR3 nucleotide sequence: TGCGCCAGCAGCCAAGGGACTAGCGGGGACTCCTACAATGAGCAGTTCTTC. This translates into CASSQGTSGDSYNEQFF.